A selection of T cell receptor beta chains follows, all from one sample in a study of regulatory T cells in long-lasting Graves disease. TCRdb re-derived calls from the multiplex PCR reads in MiXCR, one entry per CDR3 protein. The sample records 650,000 to 700,000 distinct CDR3 sequences, around 30% being singletons. The specimen was peripheral blood mononuclear cells (PBMCs), collected when the disease was refractory, from a patient treated with antithyroid drugs. Receptor source: a female donor with Graves disease. The CDR3 runs from the conserved cysteine through the conserved F or W. A D gene is named only where the DNA matches it firmly. The size field is filled for only some rows; it gives once, few, many or a size class.

V	J	size	D	DNA	CDR3
TRBV4-2	TRBJ2-2	-	-	TGTGCCAGCAGCCAAGAGGGCAGGGCTAGCACCGGGGAGCTGTTTTTT	CASSQEGRASTGELFF
TRBV12-3/TRBV12-4	TRBJ1-1	once	TRBD1	TGTGCCAGCAGCCTGACAGGGATGAACATTGAAGCTTTCTTT	CASSLTGMNIEAFF
TRBV20-1	TRBJ2-7	-	-	TGCAGTGCAAACGGACATTTCTCCTACGAGCAGTACTTC	CSANGHFSYEQYF
TRBV27	TRBJ1-1	-	-	TGTGCCAGCAAAACAGGCGGACTTGAAGCTTTCTTT	CASKTGGLEAFF
TRBV6-5	TRBJ2-7	-	-	TGTGCCAGCAGTTACCTCGGGGGCGCGTACGAGCAGTACTTC	CASSYLGGAYEQYF
TRBV5-1	TRBJ1-1	-	TRBD1	TGCGCCAGCAGCTCACAGTCACAGGGGTCGAACACTGAAGCTTTCTTT	CASSSQSQGSNTEAFF
TRBV7-2	TRBJ1-5	-	-	TGTGCCAGCAGCTGGGGGGCCTCAAGGGACAGCAATCAGCCCCAGCATTTT	CASSWGASRDSNQPQHF
TRBV6-5	TRBJ1-2	few	TRBD1	TGTGCCAGCAGTTACCCAGGGGGCCCCAGGGGTGGCTACACCTTC	CASSYPGGPRGGYTF
TRBV20-1	TRBJ2-7	-	TRBD2	TGCAGTGCTGGAGGACTAGCGCAGTACGAGCAGTACTTC	CSAGGLAQYEQYF
TRBV2	TRBJ1-1	few	-	TGTGCCAGCAGTGAAGTGCGGCAGGGCAAAGCTTTCTTT	CASSEVRQGKAFF
TRBV11-2	TRBJ2-7	many	-	TGTGCCAGCAACCGACTGGGCGCCGCCTACGAGCAGTACTTC	CASNRLGAAYEQYF
TRBV29-1	TRBJ1-1	-	-	TGCAGCATCACGGAGCCCGCGGGCACTGAAGCTTTCTTT	CSITEPAGTEAFF
TRBV28	TRBJ2-3	-	-	TGTGCCAGCAGTTTACCCACTAGCACAGATACGCAGTATTTT	CASSLPTSTDTQYF
TRBV24-1	TRBJ1-5	few	-	TGTGCCACCAGTGAGCCCACTGTTTTTGAGCCCCAGCATTTT	CATSEPTVFEPQHF
TRBV6-2/TRBV6-3	TRBJ2-1	-	-	TGTGCCAGCAGTTACTCAGGGGTTGGCAATGAGCAGTTCTTC	CASSYSGVGNEQFF
TRBV12-3/TRBV12-4	TRBJ1-2	many	TRBD1	TGTGCCAGCAGTTTAGGGACAGGGCTATATGGCTACACCTTC	CASSLGTGLYGYTF
TRBV2	TRBJ2-5	-	-	TGTGCCAGCAGGAGAAGAACTCTTGCAGGGGGGGAGACCCAGTACTTC	CASRRRTLAGGETQYF
TRBV25-1	TRBJ2-5	-	-	TGTGCCAGCAGTGAATATGGGCAGGCTAGGACCCAGTACTTC	CASSEYGQARTQYF
TRBV20-1	TRBJ2-7	-	TRBD2	TGCAGTGCTAGAGATCTGGGCAATAGGGTACTAGCGGGAGGCCATCCCTCCTACGAGCAGTACTTC	CSARDLGNRVLAGGHPSYEQYF
TRBV29-1	TRBJ1-1	few	TRBD1	TGCAGCGTTGTTGTAACAGGGGGCACTGAAGCTTTCTTT	CSVVVTGGTEAFF
TRBV28	TRBJ1-6	few	-	TGTGCCAGCAGGGCCCACAGTTCACCCCTCCACTTT	CASRAHSSPLHF
TRBV12-3/TRBV12-4	TRBJ1-3	-	-	TGTGCCAGCACGTTCGGGGGGCGGAACTCTTTCGGAAACACCATATATTTT	CASTFGGRNSFGNTIYF
TRBV29-1	TRBJ1-2	-	-	TGCAGCGCGGACCCCGTTACAGGGCGAAAGAACTATGGCTACACCTTC	CSADPVTGRKNYGYTF
TRBV9	TRBJ2-5	few	-	TGTGCCAGCAGCGTAGGGCCGGGTGAGGGGGAGACCCAGTACTTC	CASSVGPGEGETQYF
TRBV10-3	TRBJ1-2	-	-	TGTGCCATCAGTGAGTCCGGGCAGGGACATGGCTACACCTTC	CAISESGQGHGYTF
TRBV20-1	TRBJ2-2	-	-	TGCAGTGCTAGTTTAGCCCCCGGGGAGCTGTTTTTT	CSASLAPGELFF
TRBV20-1	TRBJ1-1	-	-	TGCAGTGCCCCCCTGGGAACCGAAGCTTTCTTT	CSAPLGTEAFF
TRBV5-4	TRBJ1-1	-	TRBD1	TGTGCCAGCAGCCTCTTAACAGGGGGGCCCGATGTGCTCTTT	CASSLLTGGPDVLF
TRBV3-1	TRBJ1-6	few	-	TGTGCCAGCAGCAATACGGACAGTCGGCAGGCACCCCTCCACTTT	CASSNTDSRQAPLHF
TRBV18	TRBJ1-1	few	TRBD1	TGTGCCAGCTCAGCCAGGACAGGGACATTGAACACTGAAGCTTTCTTT	CASSARTGTLNTEAFF
TRBV5-1	TRBJ1-3	few	TRBD1	TGCGCCAGCAGCTTGGACCCCGGGACAGGGAGGAACACCATATATTTT	CASSLDPGTGRNTIYF
TRBV15	TRBJ2-5	-	-	TGTGCCACCAGCGTTAGTGGGGACCAAGAGACCCAGTACTTC	CATSVSGDQETQYF
TRBV12-3/TRBV12-4	TRBJ1-5	-	-	TGTGCCAGCAGGCCTCCGGGACCTCTAGGGATGCCCGACTATAGCAATCAGCCCCAGCATTTT	CASRPPGPLGMPDYSNQPQHF
TRBV12-3/TRBV12-4	TRBJ1-1	-	-	TGTGCCAGCAGCCCCCGGACTCTAGTCGCTGAAGCTTTCTTT	CASSPRTLVAEAFF
TRBV12-3/TRBV12-4	TRBJ1-4	many	TRBD1	TGTGCCAGCAGTTTCGACAGGGCTGAAAAACTGTTTTTT	CASSFDRAEKLFF
TRBV7-6	TRBJ2-1	-	TRBD2	TGTGCCACCCAACCCCAAGCGGGGAGGGGTAATGAGCAGTTCTTC	CATQPQAGRGNEQFF
TRBV19	TRBJ2-6	once	-	TGTGCCAGTAGTCCGGACGCCCTCTCTGGGGCCAACGTCCTGACTTTC	CASSPDALSGANVLTF
TRBV20-1	TRBJ1-2	many	TRBD1	TGCAGTGCTACGGACAGGGTTGGCTATGGCTACACCTTC	CSATDRVGYGYTF
TRBV11-1	TRBJ1-1	many	-	TGTGCCAGCAGCTTAACAGGGAATCAAAACACTGAAGCTTTCTTT	CASSLTGNQNTEAFF
TRBV7-2	TRBJ1-4	many	-	TGTGCCAGCAGCTTAGTTATAGCAACTAATGAAAAACTGTTTTTT	CASSLVIATNEKLFF
TRBV5-4	TRBJ2-3	-	-	TGTGCCAGCAGCGTTGTAGGCGGGACAGATACGCAGTATTTT	CASSVVGGTDTQYF
TRBV27	TRBJ2-2	few	-	TGTGCCAGCAGTTTATTCCCAGGCTACACCGGGGAGCTGTTTTTT	CASSLFPGYTGELFF
TRBV2	TRBJ1-1	many	-	TGTGCCAGCAGTGAAAGCCGCGGGAGGCACGAAGCTTTCTTT	CASSESRGRHEAFF